The 22 T cell receptor beta chains listed next were all sequenced from one sample in a study of blood T cell repertoires in COVID-19. Sequenced by immunoSEQ multiplex PCR; TCRdb stores in-frame clones only, minus some. The sample holds roughly 120,000 clones, over 70% seen once. Material for sequencing was peripheral blood. These receptors came from a woman in her seventies with acute or convalescent COVID-19.

This clone occurred a few times. V usage is TRBV24-1 and J usage is TRBJ2-7; D unclear. The V end lost 4 bases, the J end lost 5 bases, and 11 bases lay between the germline ends. Germline V gene data show CDR1 as KGHDR and CDR2 as SFDVKD. This CDR3 spans 13 amino acids. The CDR3 protein is CATSDHGSNEQYF. The CDR3 nucleotides read TGTGCCACCAGTGACCACGGGTCCAACGAGCAGTACTTC.

The chain uses TRBV4-1 and TRBJ2-3, with TRBD1 matching over 9 bases. After removal of 0 bases from V and 14 bases from J, the junction contained 9 bases not matched to a gene. Germline CDR1 is MGHRA and CDR2 is YSYEKL. This CDR3 region has 14 residues. In nucleotides, the CDR3 is TGCGCCAGCAGCCAAGATACAGGGGGCACTCGTCGGTATTTT. The encoded protein is CASSQDTGGTRRYF.

The rearrangement uses TRBV7-9 and TRBJ2-5; 11 positions agree with TRBD1. CDR1 and CDR2 (germline): SEHNR, FQNEAQ (reference sequence). Trimming at V came to 4 bases and at J to 4 bases, leaving 5 bases not matched to a gene. The CDR3 has 15 amino acids. The CDR3 DNA is TGTGCCAGCAGCTCCCGGACAGGGGGCGGAGAGACCCAGTACTTC. Amino acids: CASSSRTGGGETQYF.

The sample holds a few counts of this clone. The J gene is TRBJ2-1, the V gene TRBV21-1; the D call in the table, TRBD2, was not verified against the DNA. TRBV21-1 is described as a pseudogene. The CDR3 has 19 amino acids. Written as DNA, the CDR3 is TGTGCCAGCAGCAAAGCGCGGGGTTTAAAAAAGCGGGACTACAATGAGCAGTTCTTC. It encodes CASSKARGLKKRDYNEQFF.

This chain joins TRBV18 and TRBJ2-3; D may be TRBD2 (6 bases). The length of the CDR3 is 16 residues. Trimming removed 1 base from V and 1 base from J, with 12 bases in between. Per the germline V gene, CDR1 is KGHSH and CDR2 is LQKENI. CDR3 in amino acids: CASSPRGGEGTDTQYF. CDR3 bases: TGTGCCAGCTCACCACGGGGAGGAGAAGGCACAGATACGCAGTATTTT.

V usage is TRBV7-3 and J usage is TRBJ2-4, with TRBD2 matching 11 bases. With V trimmed by 6 bases and J by 7 bases, 11 bases remained unmatched. The CDR3 has 16 residues. Per the germline V gene, CDR1 is SGHTA and CDR2 is FQGTGA. The CDR3 DNA sequence: TGTGCCAGCAGTCCGGGTCTAGCGGGAGGAATGAACATTCAGTACTTC. Amino acids: CASSPGLAGGMNIQYF.

This clone was seen a few times. V gene TRBV11-1 combines with J gene TRBJ1-1, with TRBD1 matching 7 bases. The CDR3 runs 15 residues. V lost 3 bases, J lost 1 base, and 5 bases stayed unmatched. CDR1 and CDR2 (germline): SGHAT, FQDESV (reference sequence). CDR3 residues: CASSFLRDRNTEAFF. The CDR3 DNA reads TGTGCCAGCAGCTTTCTCCGGGACAGGAACACTGAAGCTTTCTTT.

This clone was recorded once. This chain connects TRBV7-6 to TRBJ2-1, with 10 bases identical to TRBD2. The CDR3 is made up of 15 amino acids. Germline V lookup: CDR1 SGHVS, CDR2 FNYEAQ. V shed 5 bases, J shed 4 bases, and the junction held 5 bases outside the gene matches. The CDR3 region is CASSPTSGRYNEQFF. CDR3 coding DNA: TGTGCCAGCAGCCCGACTAGCGGGCGTTACAATGAGCAGTTCTTC.

J is TRBJ1-1 and V is TRBV7-9, with D possibly being TRBD1 (5 bases). This CDR3 spans 15 amino acids. Trimming removed 5 bases at V and 4 bases at J, with 17 bases between. CDR1 is SEHNR, CDR2 FQNEAQ, per germline (reference sequence). The CDR3 is CASSLSQGKGTEAFF. For the CDR3, the DNA is TGTGCCAGCAGCCTATCGCAGGGTAAAGGCACTGAAGCTTTCTTT.

The V and J genes are TRBV2 and TRBJ2-7, with 7 bases aligning to TRBD1. Germline CDR1 and CDR2: SNHLY and FYNNEI. J lost 1 base, V lost 7 bases, and 7 bases had no gene match. CDR3 length: 14 amino acids. CDR3 nucleotides: TGTGCCAGCACCCGAGGGGGACAGTCCTACGAGCAGTACTTC. Amino acid sequence: CASTRGGQSYEQYF.

This clone was detected once. The gene calls are TRBV7-9 and TRBJ1-3; D uncertain. Trimming took 2 bases from V and 2 from J, leaving 7 bases between them. This CDR3 has 14 amino acids. CDR1 and CDR2 (germline): SEHNR, FQNEAQ (reference sequence). The CDR3, as DNA: TGTGCCAGCAGCTTATCGGTCACTGGAAACACCATATATTTT. Translated, it gives CASSLSVTGNTIYF.

In its sample, this clone was seen once. The chain carries TRBV10-3 and TRBJ2-7, with 10 bases fitting TRBD1. Trimming removed 10 bases from V and 2 bases from J; junction bases left unmatched: 2. The CDR3 runs to 12 residues. Germline loops: CDR1 ENHRY, CDR2 SYGVKD. The CDR3 region is CASGQGAYEQYF. The CDR3 nucleotides read TGTGCCAGCGGACAGGGGGCCTACGAGCAGTACTTC.

V is TRBV5-1 and J is TRBJ1-2; 7 bases match TRBD1. This CDR3 has 14 amino acids. The V segment lost 4 bases and the J segment 8 bases; nucleotides outside the gene matches: 11. Germline V lookup: CDR1 SGHRS, CDR2 YFSETQ. The CDR3 protein is CASSMGQPGGGYTF. Written as DNA, the CDR3 is TGCGCCAGCAGCATGGGACAGCCCGGGGGGGGCTACACCTTC.

The rearrangement joins TRBV5-1 to TRBJ1-6; D unresolved. Germline V gene sequence: CDR1 SGHRS, CDR2 YFSETQ. With 4 bases removed from V and 6 bases from J, the gap between germline ends came to 8 bases. This CDR3 region has 13 residues. This chain's CDR3 is CASSESANSPLHF. The DNA of the CDR3 is TGCGCCAGCAGCGAGAGTGCTAATTCACCCCTCCACTTT.

This clone was detected only a few times. The chain combines TRBV28 with TRBJ1-2, with D possibly TRBD1 on 6 matching bases. Germline V CDR1 and CDR2: MDHEN, SYDVKM. The length of the CDR3 is 12 residues. V was cut by 7 bases and J by 8 bases, with 14 bases left in between. The CDR3 nucleotides read TGTGCCAGCAAGCAGGGGCTAGAAGGCTACACCTTC. Encoded protein: CASKQGLEGYTF.

V usage is TRBV7-3 and J usage is TRBJ2-3, with 8 bases that match TRBD1. V dropped 2 bases and J dropped 0; count of bases not matched to a gene: 7. This CDR3 is 17 amino acids long. CDR1 SGHTA and CDR2 FQGTGA come from the germline V gene. The CDR3 loop is CASSLEGRQGSTDTQYF. As DNA, the CDR3 is TGTGCCAGCAGCTTAGAGGGTCGACAGGGGAGCACAGATACGCAGTATTTT.

The chain carries TRBV19 and TRBJ1-2; 8 nucleotides line up with TRBD1. Germline values: CDR1 LNHDA, CDR2 SQIVND (reference sequence). The V and J ends lost 4 bases and 3 bases, in that order; junction bases with no gene match: 4. The CDR3 extends over 14 amino acids. The CDR3 coding sequence is TGTGCCAGTAGTACTGTACAGGGGGACTATGGCTACACCTTC. Its protein is CASSTVQGDYGYTF.

Only one count was recorded for this clone. The chain couples TRBV15 to TRBJ2-2; 7 bases align to TRBD2. Germline V lookup: CDR1 LNHNV, CDR2 YYDKDF (reference sequence). Trimming took 8 bases from V and 0 from J; bases not matched to a gene: 12. The CDR3 runs 17 residues. CDR3 loop: CATRYGGSVANTGELFF. CDR3 coding DNA: TGTGCCACCCGCTACGGGGGGTCAGTTGCGAACACCGGGGAGCTGTTTTTT. The whole variable domain, remainder taken from reference TRBV15 and TRBJ2-2, is DAMVIQNPRYQVTQFGKPVTLSCSQTLNHNVMYWYQQKSSQAPKLLFHYYDKDFNNEADTPDNFQSRRPNTSFCFLDIRSPGLGDTAMYLCATRYGGSVANTGELFFGEGSRLTVL.

V usage is TRBV15 and J usage is TRBJ1-5; 9 bases match TRBD1. CDR3 size: 14 residues. J gave up 4 bases and V 6 bases, and 4 bases lay outside the gene matches. The germline V gene has CDR1 LNHNV and CDR2 YYDKDF (reference sequence). In DNA, the CDR3 is TGTGCCACCAGACAAGGGACAGGGAATCAGCCCCAGCATTTT. Protein sequence: CATRQGTGNQPQHF.

V usage is TRBV9 and J usage is TRBJ2-7; D perhaps matches TRBD2 (5 bases). The CDR3 runs to 14 residues. The V end was cut by 0 bases, the J end by 6 bases, with 13 bases between. Germline V lookup: CDR1 SGDLS, CDR2 YYNGEE. The CDR3 loop is CASSVGGGTAEQYF. For the CDR3, the DNA is TGTGCCAGCAGCGTAGGAGGAGGCACCGCCGAGCAGTACTTC.

The J gene is TRBJ2-1, the V gene TRBV7-3; 8 nucleotides line up with TRBD2. CDR3 size: 15 residues. Per germline, CDR1 SGHTA and CDR2 FQGTGA. J lost 6 bases, V lost 4 bases, and 8 bases had no gene match. The chain's CDR3 is CASSSRGGNSNEQFF. The CDR3 DNA follows: TGTGCCAGCAGCTCCCGGGGGGGAAACTCCAATGAGCAGTTCTTC.

The chain joins TRBV3-1 (or the pseudogene TRBV3-2) to TRBJ1-6; possible D gene TRBD1, 6 bases. Trimming shortened V by 1 base and J by 5 bases, and 6 bases separated the two germline ends. Germline CDR1 and CDR2: LGHDT and YNNKEL (reference sequence). The CDR3 sequence is 14 residues long. The chain's CDR3 is CASSQGQDNSPLHF. CDR3 in DNA: TGTGCCAGCAGCCAAGGACAGGATAATTCACCCCTCCACTTT.